This T cell receptor beta chain is from a study of identical twins (dated by TCRdb to 2016 to 2017). The study in broad terms: To test whether fetal clonotypes persist, the study used deep sequencing on TCR alpha and beta repertoires from monozygotic twins, unrelated adults of various ages, and cord blood. To rule out contamination, replicate twin experiments were performed at different times with different library preparation protocols.

Every donor in the study was a healthy Caucasian. Three pairs of female monozygotic twins, all aged 18 to 29 years, made up the twin cohort. CD4+ and CD8+ T cell populations were isolated with positive isolation kits from Invitrogen. Broader findings and caveats from the paper: Fewer insertions were carried by abundant cord blood beta clonotypes; a weaker similar trend was observed in young adult naive repertoires, while no such trend was observed in memory repertoires. Invariant T cells such as MAIT and iNKT could partly confound zero-insertion analyses, although diverse VJ usage argued against such confounding for most clonotypes. In beta out-of-frame sequences, excess twin sharing was weaker, because having fewer shared sequences lowered the signal-to-noise ratio. Out-of-frame TCR alpha sequences shared between twins showed an excess of low generation-probability sequences compared with coincidental sharing between unrelated individuals. Because the same donors could not be followed over many years, the conclusions depended on cross-sectional statistical analysis. In monozygotic twins, out-of-frame TCR alpha sharing was systematically underestimated by recombination models, although the models agreed with sharing between unrelated individuals.

This clonotype was seen a handful of times. The antigen it recognizes is unknown. No base quality values were provided; no much bigger clone lies one nucleotide off. Receptors were amplified or captured by 5' RACE. Sequencer: Illumina HiSeq 2000. Template switching added a universal primer binding site, and the final cDNA carried a unique molecular identifier that allowed TCR cDNA molecules to be counted accurately. Specific primers in the conserved constant-segment region were used to synthesize first-strand cDNA for the TCR alpha and beta chains. To control for contamination, every cDNA library carried two barcodes: a SMART-Mk sample barcode plus Illumina barcodes. TruSeq adapter sequences along with Illumina sample barcodes were introduced in two successive PCR steps. TCR alpha and beta cDNA libraries were sequenced on the Illumina HiSeq platform with custom primers. Per the authors' processing: Raw reads were processed with MiGEC to extract unique molecular identifiers, and MiXCR was used to determine CDR3 positions. Recombination models were inferred per individual with the repgenHMM and IGoR tools using an EM algorithm. Shared clonotype analysis was performed with the tcR package in R, normalizing sharing by the product of cloneset sizes. To study raw recombination without the effects of thymic and clonal selection, out-of-frame nonproductive sequences were analyzed. The public reads were quality trimmed at Q25 with fastp and then assembled into clones with MiXCR by TCRdb, keeping productive beta chains. Rows with a matching CDR3 protein are joined into one entry that keeps the most common DNA and genes. For this entry, the V and J calls and clone size follow TCRdb and not the study's own pipeline. Here the sample has 500,000 or so distinct CDR3 sequences; around 15% occur a single time. The ten largest clonotypes hold approximately 0.9% of the sample.

These records were also assigned to another study, of yellow fever vaccine responses in identical twins. As noted in the second study: According to the authors, the vaccine-induced T cell response in identical twins seemed to be partly convergent and partly specific to each individual. In identical twins, the study followed T cell clones that responded to the vaccine with precision.

The sequenced material came from CD4+ T cells sorted from blood. This receptor was obtained from a woman aged 18-29 years in good health.

The CDR3 is CSARAGTELYEQYF. DNA sequence: TGCAGTGCTAGAGCCGGGACAGAACTTTACGAGCAGTACTTC. The V gene is TRBV20-1 and the J gene is TRBJ2-7, with 7 bases matching TRBD1. Counted from cysteine to phenylalanine, this CDR3 has 14 amino acids. Kept here is only the CDR3 DNA, which spans 42 bases and is read in frame from base 1. CDR1 and CDR2, looked up from the germline V gene (reference sequence), are DFQATT and SNEGSKA. The germline V and J ends show losses of 1 base and 4 bases respectively, and no gene match explains 7 bases of the junction.